The rows below give T cell receptor beta chains drawn from one sample of a study of beta chain features in type 1 diabetes. TCRdb's copy holds only in-frame clones and misses some; the assay was immunoSEQ multiplex PCR. The sample holds about 660,000 clones; 11% to 15% are singletons and the top ten take approximately 0.039%. Sequences were obtained from naive CD4+ T cells from blood. The receptor source for this set is a young man with type 1 diabetes. Each CDR3 is given with its conserved first and last residue. The order of the fields is V gene, D gene, clone size, J gene, CDR3 protein, CDR3 DNA. A D gene is named only where the DNA matches it firmly. Rows may omit the clone size; those that give it use once, few, many or a size class.

TRBV30	TRBD1	-	TRBJ1-1	CAWRGTGRSTEAFF	TGTGCCTGGAGGGGGACAGGGAGGAGCACTGAAGCTTTCTTT
TRBV7-9	-	few	TRBJ1-1	CARPPGRLAGAFF	TGTGCCAGACCCCCGGGGCGGTTGGCGGGGGCTTTCTTT
TRBV14	-	-	TRBJ1-2	CASTKGFNYGYTF	TGTGCCAGCACCAAGGGGTTCAACTATGGCTACACCTTC
TRBV9	-	once	TRBJ2-1	CASSVNRENEQFF	TGTGCCAGCAGTGTCAACAGGGAAAATGAGCAGTTCTTC
TRBV30	TRBD1	few	TRBJ2-5	CAWSWTGGNRAETQYF	TGTGCCTGGAGTTGGACAGGGGGGAATCGAGCGGAGACCCAGTACTTC
TRBV30	-	few	TRBJ2-7	CAWGAYEQYF	TGTGCCTGGGGCGCCTACGAGCAGTACTTC
TRBV11-2	-	-	TRBJ2-2	CASSYSAIPTGELFF	TGTGCCAGCAGCTACTCAGCAATCCCGACCGGGGAGCTGTTTTTT
TRBV30	-	-	TRBJ2-7	CAWSVRIEQYF	TGTGCCTGGAGTGTACGGATCGAGCAGTACTTC
TRBV9	TRBD2	-	TRBJ2-3	CASSVVASGSLADTQYF	TGTGCCAGCAGCGTAGTGGCTAGCGGGAGTTTGGCAGATACGCAGTATTTT
TRBV11-3	-	-	TRBJ2-1	CASSLGGWGYNEQFF	TGTGCCAGCAGCCTCGGAGGTTGGGGGTACAATGAGCAGTTCTTC
TRBV7-2	TRBD2	-	TRBJ2-1	CASIRSGGAAYNEQFF	TGTGCCAGCATCCGGAGCGGGGGGGCCGCCTACAATGAGCAGTTCTTC
TRBV30	-	few	TRBJ2-4	CAWGGDALQYF	TGTGCCTGGGGGGGCGATGCGCTTCAGTACTTC
TRBV7-9	TRBD2	few	TRBJ2-3	CASSLAPSAGVLDTQYF	TGTGCCAGCAGCTTAGCGCCTTCAGCGGGAGTGCTAGATACGCAGTATTTT